One sample yielded the 3 T cell receptor beta chains listed below, sequenced in a study of T cells of healthy individuals. TCRdb recomputed calls from the 5' RACE reads with MiXCR, one row per CDR3 protein. The table shows some 69,000 distinct CDR3 sequences, with around 15% occurring only once. The receptors stem from a human donor in good health.

This chain links TRBV7-9 with TRBJ1-2; D unclear. The CDR3 is 15 amino acids. The V gene's germline CDR1 is SEHNR and CDR2 FQNEAQ (reference sequence). The V gene lost 0 bases and the J gene lost 2 bases, with 10 bases spanning the gap. This CDR3 is CASSLAVLGNYGYTF. The CDR3 nucleotides are TGTGCCAGCAGCTTAGCGGTATTAGGAAACTATGGCTACACCTTC.

This clonotype was recorded a few times. CDR3: CASSETASGLQEDTQYF. CDR3 nucleotides: TGTGCCAGCAGTGAAACGGCTAGCGGTCTACAAGAAGATACGCAGTATTTT. The rearrangement links TRBV2 to TRBJ2-3; 7 nucleotides align to TRBD2. This CDR3 comprises 17 residues. From germline, CDR1 is SNHLY and CDR2 FYNNEI. V lost 2 bases and J lost 5; bases outside the gene matches: 13.

The V call is TRBV9, the J call TRBJ2-2; no definite D call. Trimming shortened V by 2 bases and J by 6 bases, and 5 bases separated the two germline ends. Germline V gene data show CDR1 as SGDLS and CDR2 as YYNGEE. There are 12 residues in the CDR3. CDR3 sequence reads: CASSVLPGELFF. The CDR3 region has the DNA TGTGCCAGCAGCGTCTTGCCCGGGGAGCTGTTTTTT.